Shown below are 32 T cell receptor beta chains from a single sample sequenced in a study of T cells in Graves' hyperthyroidism and ophthalmopathy. Amplified TCR beta CDR3 regions derived from RNA transcripts. In the first-round RT-PCR of the TCR CDR3, the HTBI primer set was used. TCRdb processed the multiplex PCR reads anew with MiXCR; each CDR3 protein has one entry. This sample carries 480,000 or so distinct CDR3 sequences, over 13% of them seen once, and the ten largest clones take less than 20%. The specimen was blood. These receptors came from a woman aged 18 to 35 with Graves' hyperthyroidism.

This clonotype appeared a few times. V and J are TRBV6-5 and TRBJ2-1; D remains unclear. With 2 bases removed from V and 8 bases from J, the gap between germline ends came to 13 bases. The CDR3 consists of 14 residues. Per germline, CDR1 MNHEY and CDR2 SVGAGI. The chain's CDR3 is CASSYQSPMDEQFF. CDR3 coding DNA: TGTGCCAGCAGTTACCAATCCCCAATGGATGAGCAGTTCTTC.

Many counts were recorded for this clonotype. This rearrangement joins TRBV30 to TRBJ1-1; D gene unclear. Per germline, CDR1 GTSNPN and CDR2 SVGIG (reference sequence). CDR3 length: 11 amino acids. The ends were cut back, 3 bases at V and 3 bases at J, with 5 bases in the middle. CDR3 residues: CAWRGYTEAFF. The CDR3 nucleotides read TGTGCCTGGAGGGGGTACACTGAAGCTTTCTTT.

This clonotype appeared many times. The CDR3 nucleotides are TGTGCCAGCAGTACCCGGAGGGTTGCTTTCTTT. As protein: CASSTRRVAFF. The chain links TRBV12-3 or TRBV12-4 to TRBJ1-1; D unclear. Trimming took off 5 bases at V and 11 bases at J, with 12 bases between the two ends. The CDR3 extends over 11 amino acids.

This clonotype was recorded a few times. CDR3 in amino acids: CASSLRLAGILSNEQFF. The CDR3 coding sequence is TGTGCCAGCAGCTTAAGACTAGCGGGAATCTTATCCAATGAGCAGTTCTTC. The rearrangement joins TRBV11-3 to TRBJ2-1, with 11 bases that match TRBD2. The V segment lost 2 bases and the J segment 6 bases; nucleotides outside the gene matches: 9. CDR3 length equals 17 residues. From germline, CDR1 is SGHNT and CDR2 YENEEA.

This clonotype was seen more than once but under ten times. The rearrangement joins TRBV7-9 to TRBJ2-7; D is undetermined. The CDR3 runs to 12 residues. With 0 bases removed from V and 5 bases from J, the gap between germline ends came to 5 bases. The germline V gene has CDR1 SEHNR and CDR2 FQNEAQ (reference sequence). The CDR3 DNA is TGTGCCAGCAGCTTAGCGCCCGACGAGCAGTACTTC. Its protein product is CASSLAPDEQYF.

This clonotype has a count of ten or more. V gene TRBV2 combines with J gene TRBJ2-2, with no clear D. CDR1 and CDR2 (germline): SNHLY, FYNNEI. V lost 2 bases, J lost 0 bases, and 4 bases lay in between. There are 14 residues in the CDR3. The chain's CDR3 is CASSERPNTGELFF. As DNA, the CDR3 is TGTGCCAGCAGTGAAAGGCCGAACACCGGGGAGCTGTTTTTT.

This clonotype turned up a few times. CDR3 region: CATSDSGKAKNIQYF. The CDR3 nucleotides read TGTGCCACCAGTGATTCTGGGAAAGCCAAAAACATTCAGTACTTC. The V call is TRBV24-1, the J call TRBJ2-4; D gene ambiguous. V was shortened by 2 bases and J by 0 bases, with 7 bases between the two germline ends. This CDR3 region has 15 residues. Germline-derived CDR1 and CDR2 are KGHDR and SFDVKD.

This clonotype was seen repeatedly, ten times or more. The chain has TRBV19 and TRBJ2-1; no clear D gene. The CDR3 sequence is 15 residues long. The V gene lost 3 bases and the J gene lost 5 bases, with 14 bases spanning the gap. Germline CDR1 reads LNHDA; CDR2 reads SQIVND (reference sequence). The CDR3 nucleotides are TGTGCCAGTAGTATTGGTGGCTATCGAGACAATGAGCAGTTCTTC. Encoded protein: CASSIGGYRDNEQFF.

This clonotype was counted ten times or more. The chain joins TRBV18 to TRBJ2-1; perhaps D is TRBD1 or TRBD2 (5 bases each). CDR1 is KGHSH and CDR2 is LQKENI in the germline V gene. V lost 2 bases and J 2 bases, leaving 10 bases between the germline ends. CDR3 length equals 15 residues. The CDR3 loop reads CASSPGGTPYNEQFF. Here the CDR3 DNA reads TGTGCCAGCTCACCAGGGGGAACGCCCTACAATGAGCAGTTCTTC. Using reference TRBV18 and TRBJ2-1 for the parts outside the CDR3, the full variable domain is NAGVMQNPRHLVRRRGQEARLRCSPMKGHSHVYWYRQLPEEGLKFMVYLQKENIIDESGMPKERFSAEFPKEGPSILRIQQVVRGDSAAYFCASSPGGTPYNEQFFGPGTRLTVL.

This clonotype was seen only a few times. The junction departs from germline at one end; a sequencing error may be responsible. This chain joins TRBV12-3 or TRBV12-4 and TRBJ1-1, with D tentatively TRBD1 (5 bases). CDR3 size: 14 residues. Here the CDR3 reads CASSLAGGNTEALF. In nucleotides, the CDR3 is TGTGCCAGCAGTTTAGCGGGGGGGAACACTGAAGCTTTATTT.

As concerns this clonotype: This may come from a read error, since a much larger clone is one base off. The chain couples TRBV7-4 to TRBJ2-7, with D possibly called TRBD1 or TRBD2 (5 bases each). This CDR3 contains 15 residues. Germline-derived CDR1 and CDR2 are SGHVT and SQSDAQ. V lost 2 bases to trimming and J lost 6 bases, with 17 bases between them. CDR3: CASSLPSGRSGEQYF. As DNA, the CDR3 is TGTGCCAGCAGCTTACCCTCGGGGCGGTCCGGCGAGCAGTACTTC.

This clonotype appeared many times. This chain uses TRBV3-1 with TRBJ1-5, with TRBD1 as a possible D gene (6 bases). V shed 1 base and J shed 7 bases, with 17 bases lying between them. This CDR3 is built from 16 residues. Per germline, CDR1 LGHDT and CDR2 YNNKEL (reference sequence). The CDR3 nucleotides read TGTGCCAGCAGCCAAGGACCTTCCGGGGGGCGACAGCCCCAGCATTTT. It yields the protein CASSQGPSGGRQPQHF.

This clonotype was counted a few times. V usage is TRBV7-7 and J usage is TRBJ1-1; tentative D call: TRBD1 (5 bases). The CDR3 loop spans 13 amino acids. The V end lost 1 base, the J end lost 7 bases, and 10 bases lay between the germline ends. Germline V gives CDR1 SSHAT, CDR2 FNYEAQ (reference sequence). Here the CDR3 reads CASSLGVGDEAFF. The CDR3 nucleotides read TGTGCCAGCAGCTTAGGGGTAGGGGATGAAGCTTTCTTT.

As to this clonotype: A read error may account for a junction end that differs from germline. The chain joins TRBV19 to TRBJ1-4, with a weak D call TRBD1 (5 bases). The CDR3 is 17 residues long. CDR1 LNHDA and CDR2 SQIVND come from the germline V gene (reference sequence). The CDR3 sequence: CASTIWGGELSNEKLVF. The CDR3 region has the DNA TGTGCCAGTACCATCTGGGGCGGCGAACTGAGTAATGAAAAACTGGTTTTT. The variable domain in full, completed from reference TRBV19 and TRBJ1-4, reads DGGITQSPKYLFRKEGQNVTLSCEQNLNHDAMYWYRQDPGQGLRLIYYSQIVNDFQKGDIAEGYSVSREKKESFPLTVTSAQKNPTAFYLCASTIWGGELSNEKLVFGSGTQLSVL.

V and J are TRBV20-1 and TRBJ1-1, with D unclear. Trimming stripped 6 bases from V and 5 bases from J, with 10 bases between. Looked up from germline, CDR1 is DFQATT and CDR2 is SNEGSKA (reference sequence). The CDR3 consists of 11 residues. The CDR3 nucleotides read TGCAGTGCGTTGGAAGGGACTGAAGCTTTCTTT. It translates to CSALEGTEAFF.

This chain connects TRBV27 to TRBJ2-3, with 11 bases that match TRBD2. Germline loops: CDR1 MNHEY, CDR2 SMNVEV (reference sequence). The CDR3 spans 16 residues. V lost 6 bases to trimming and J lost 5 bases; unmatched junction nucleotides: 10. CDR3 amino acids: CASSPVAGGRLDTQYF. The CDR3 DNA sequence: TGTGCCAGCAGCCCTGTAGCGGGAGGGCGGCTAGATACGCAGTATTTT.

This clonotype was detected a few times. The chain uses TRBV19 and TRBJ1-5; D may be TRBD1 (5 bases). In germline, CDR1 is LNHDA, CDR2 SQIVND (reference sequence). V lost 4 bases and J 1 base, leaving 17 bases between the germline ends. CDR3 length: 17 residues. CDR3 nucleotides: TGTGCCAGTAGTAGGCCGGGACTCGATGCGAGCAATCAGCCCCAGCATTTT. Its translation: CASSRPGLDASNQPQHF.

In this sample, this clonotype turned up many times. The genes are TRBV14 and TRBJ2-5, with TRBD2 as a possible D gene (6 bases). CDR3 length: 16 amino acids. V lost 3 bases and J lost 4, with 18 bases in between. Germline V gene sequence: CDR1 SGHDN, CDR2 FVKESK. CDR3: CASSQDSSVSRETQYF. The CDR3 nucleotides read TGTGCCAGCAGCCAGGACTCTAGCGTGAGCAGAGAGACCCAGTACTTC. Supplemented by reference TRBV14 and TRBJ2-5, the full variable domain reads EAGVTQFPSHSVIEKGQTVTLRCDPISGHDNLYWYRRVMGKEIKFLLHFVKESKQDESGMPNNRFLAERTGGTYSTLKVQPAELEDSGVYFCASSQDSSVSRETQYFGPGTRLLVL.

The J gene is TRBJ2-2, the V gene TRBV19; tentatively, D is TRBD1 or TRBD2 (5 bases each). The CDR3 runs to 14 residues. CDR1 LNHDA and CDR2 SQIVND come from the germline V gene (reference sequence). Trimming cost V 7 bases and J 2 bases, with 11 bases left between them. CDR3 sequence: CASKRDANTGELFF. The CDR3, as DNA: TGTGCCAGTAAGAGGGACGCCAACACCGGGGAGCTGTTTTTT.

This clonotype came up a few times. The CDR3 reads CATSDWDRGDTEAFF. CDR3 nucleotide sequence: TGTGCCACCAGTGACTGGGACAGGGGGGACACTGAAGCTTTCTTT. The chain has TRBV24-1 and TRBJ1-1; TRBD1 matches 11 bases. Germline values: CDR1 KGHDR, CDR2 SFDVKD. V trimming: 4 bases; J trimming: 3 bases; junction bases outside the gene matches: 3. The CDR3 has 15 amino acids.

Ten or more counts support this clonotype. The V call is TRBV3-1, the J call TRBJ1-4, with 8 bases matching TRBD1. The J segment lost 5 bases and the V segment lost 2 bases, leaving 4 bases of the junction unmatched. This CDR3 contains 15 residues. The germline V gene encodes CDR1 LGHDT and CDR2 YNNKEL (reference sequence). The CDR3 DNA follows: TGTGCCAGCAGCCAAAACGACAGGGGAAATGAAAAACTGTTTTTT. This gives the protein CASSQNDRGNEKLFF.

This clonotype has a count of ten or more. Relative to the germline gene, one junction end is altered; a read error may explain this. This rearrangement joins TRBV7-7 to TRBJ2-1, with D maybe TRBD1 (5 bases). Germline CDR1 SSHAT, CDR2 FNYEAQ (reference sequence). CDR3 length equals 13 residues. The chain's CDR3 is CASSFGQNNEQFF. CDR3 bases: TGTGCTAGCAGCTTTGGACAAAACAATGAGCAGTTCTTC.

CDR3 sequence (DNA): TGTGCCAGTAGTCTTCCGGGACCTTATAGCAATCAGCCCCAGCATTTT. Translating gives CASSLPGPYSNQPQHF. The gene calls are TRBV19 and TRBJ1-5; D is perhaps TRBD1 (5 bases). Trimming left V 5 bases short and J 0 bases short, with 14 bases between. CDR1 is LNHDA and CDR2 is SQIVND in the germline V gene (reference sequence). This CDR3 is built from 16 residues.

Many counts were recorded for this clonotype. The chain has TRBV4-1 and TRBJ2-7; a weak D match, TRBD2 (5 bases). The V and J ends lost 0 bases and 6 bases respectively, with 18 bases between them. The V gene's germline CDR1 is MGHRA and CDR2 YSYEKL. The CDR3 runs to 16 residues. CDR3 bases: TGCGCCAGCAGCCAAGATCTAGGCGGGTTGGGTCGCGAGCAGTACTTC. Translation gives CASSQDLGGLGREQYF.

This clonotype was counted at least ten times. This rearrangement joins TRBV3-1 to TRBJ2-5; 11 positions match TRBD2. With 7 bases clipped from V and 1 base from J, the junction kept 2 bases outside the gene matches. The CDR3 extends over 14 amino acids. Germline V lookup: CDR1 LGHDT, CDR2 YNNKEL (reference sequence). CDR3 nucleotides: TGTGCCAGCATGACTAGCGGGATCCAAGAGACCCAGTACTTC. Its protein is CASMTSGIQETQYF.

This clonotype was observed a handful of times. The J gene is TRBJ2-1, the V gene TRBV6-1; 9 positions agree with TRBD2. The CDR3 contains 16 residues. V shed 5 bases, J shed 4 bases, and the junction held 9 bases outside the gene matches. CDR1 and CDR2 (germline): MNHNS, SASEGT. The CDR3 DNA is TGTGCCAGCAGTTCCCCGCGTAGCGGGGGTTACAATGAGCAGTTCTTC. This encodes CASSSPRSGGYNEQFF.

This clonotype has only a few counts. The chain combines TRBV7-9 with TRBJ2-2, with D perhaps given as TRBD1 or TRBD2 (6 bases each). Germline V gene data show CDR1 as SEHNR and CDR2 as FQNEAQ (reference sequence). The CDR3 has 16 amino acids. Trimming pared 5 bases from V and 1 base from J, leaving 14 bases between. CDR3 coding DNA: TGTGCCAGCAGCCGCCGGGGGCAGAAGAACACCGGGGAGCTGTTTTTT. Translated: CASSRRGQKNTGELFF.

This clonotype was seen ten or more times. This chain links TRBV10-3 with TRBJ1-2; 11 bases map to TRBD1. CDR3 length: 17 residues. Germline V gene data show CDR1 as ENHRY and CDR2 as SYGVKD. Germline trimming cut 6 bases from V and 0 bases from J; bases unmatched to any gene: 9. This CDR3 is CAIRPGTGGGPNYGYTF. CDR3 DNA sequence: TGTGCCATCAGACCCGGGACAGGGGGAGGTCCTAACTATGGCTACACCTTC.

This clonotype was seen many times. The rearrangement uses TRBV5-1 and TRBJ2-3, with TRBD2 as a possible D gene (6 bases). V was cut by 9 bases and J by 4 bases, with 15 bases left in between. The CDR3 has 13 residues. Germline values: CDR1 SGHRS, CDR2 YFSETQ. The CDR3 sequence is CATKRGVADTQYF. The DNA of the CDR3 is TGCGCCACCAAACGCGGGGTCGCAGATACGCAGTATTTT.

This clonotype has a count of ten or more. The CDR3 region has the DNA TGTGCCAGCAGCCAGGGGTCGGACACTGAAGCTTTCTTT. This translates into CASSQGSDTEAFF. The J gene is TRBJ1-1, the V gene TRBV7-3; D may be TRBD1 (6 bases). Per the germline V gene, CDR1 is SGHTA and CDR2 is FQGTGA. The length of the CDR3 is 13 residues. Trimming stripped 5 bases from V and 3 bases from J, with 10 bases between.

This clonotype is classed as medium-sized. The chain uses TRBV11-2 and TRBJ2-5, with TRBD1 matching over 8 bases. The length of the CDR3 is 13 residues. The J segment lost 5 bases and the V segment lost 5 bases, leaving 4 bases of the junction unmatched. Germline loops: CDR1 SGHAT, CDR2 FQNNGV. For the CDR3, the DNA is TGTGCCAGCAGCACCTACAGGGGGGAGACCCAGTACTTC. Amino acids: CASSTYRGETQYF.

The chain links TRBV5-1 to TRBJ2-2; the match to TRBD1 covers 7 bases. V lost 4 bases, J lost 2 bases, and 11 bases stayed unmatched. The CDR3 extends over 17 amino acids. CDR1 is SGHRS and CDR2 is YFSETQ in the germline V gene. CDR3: CASSKTLTGYNTGELFF. DNA of the CDR3: TGCGCCAGCAGCAAAACACTGACAGGGTACAACACCGGGGAGCTGTTTTTT.